One and the same sample provided the 18 T cell receptor beta chains below, sequenced in a study of cytomegalovirus exposure and HLA in healthy donors. PCR primers comprised 60 Vbeta and 13 Jbeta primers. The protocol was immunoSEQ multiplex PCR, while the TCRdb copy is restricted to in-frame clones and leaves out a portion. The data contain more than 150,000 clones, roughly 79% of them singletons. The sample taken for sequencing was PBMCs. These TCRs come from a man in his forties in good health and CMV-seronegative.

This chain links TRBV30 with TRBJ1-5, with 8 bases aligning to TRBD1. CDR1 is GTSNPN, CDR2 SVGIG, per germline (reference sequence). CDR3 length: 14 residues. Trimming at V came to 1 base and at J to 6 bases, leaving 5 bases not matched to a gene. CDR3 protein: CAWSGTGRFQPQHF. In DNA, the CDR3 is TGTGCCTGGAGTGGGACAGGGAGGTTTCAGCCCCAGCATTTT.

The table lists this clone with a few counts. The chain combines TRBV5-1 with TRBJ1-2; no clear D. CDR3 length: 15 amino acids. Trimming cost V 3 bases and J 8 bases, with 20 bases left between them. CDR1 is SGHRS, CDR2 YFSETQ, per germline. CDR3 DNA sequence: TGCGCCAGCAGCTCCGGCCGGGAGGGAGTTTCGGGCTACACCTTC. It codes for CASSSGREGVSGYTF.

V is TRBV18 and J is TRBJ2-3; 7 bases match TRBD2. Germline CDR1 and CDR2: KGHSH and LQKENI. The CDR3 runs to 14 residues. Trimming at V came to 3 bases and at J to 9 bases, leaving 9 bases not matched to a gene. CDR3: CASSPPSGGDTQYF. CDR3 DNA sequence: TGTGCCAGCTCACCGCCGTCGGGAGGTGACACGCAGTATTTT.

J is TRBJ1-3 and V is TRBV28; D is possibly TRBD1 (6 bases). The CDR3 loop spans 16 amino acids. V lost 6 bases and J 1 base, leaving 16 bases between the germline ends. From germline, CDR1 is MDHEN and CDR2 SYDVKM. The CDR3 nucleotides are TGTGCCAGCAGGCCCTTAGACAGGTTTTCTGGAAACACCATATATTTT. This codes for CASRPLDRFSGNTIYF.

The V call is TRBV7-2, the J call TRBJ2-3, with 10 bases lining up with TRBD2. The CDR3 spans 19 residues. The J segment lost 1 base and the V segment lost 4 bases, leaving 14 bases of the junction unmatched. Per germline, CDR1 SGHTA and CDR2 FQGNSA. CDR3 bases: TGTGCCAGCAGCTCTTTTCTAGCGGGAGAGGTAGCGGGCACAGATACGCAGTATTTT. It translates to CASSSFLAGEVAGTDTQYF.

The rearrangement uses TRBV28 and TRBJ1-4; tentative D call: TRBD1 (5 bases). V lost 6 bases to trimming and J lost 10 bases, with 9 bases between them. Germline V gene data show CDR1 as MDHEN and CDR2 as SYDVKM. The CDR3 is 11 amino acids. The CDR3 here is CASSTGGKLFF. The CDR3 DNA sequence: TGTGCCAGCAGCACGGGGGGAAAACTGTTTTTT.

This rearrangement joins TRBV18 to TRBJ1-5; weak D call: TRBD1 (6 bases). Germline V CDR1 and CDR2: KGHSH, LQKENI. Between the trimmed V and J ends, which lost 5 bases and 6 bases, there was a span of 17 bases. The CDR3 is made up of 15 amino acids. CDR3 sequence: CASSSSGHPSQPQHF. The CDR3 DNA is TGTGCCAGCTCATCATCGGGACACCCTAGTCAGCCCCAGCATTTT.

The chain combines TRBV27 with TRBJ2-7; 14 nucleotides align to TRBD2. The V and J ends lost 6 bases and 11 bases, in that order; junction bases with no gene match: 6. Germline CDR1 MNHEY, CDR2 SMNVEV (reference sequence). The CDR3 extends over 13 amino acids. CDR3 nucleotide sequence: TGTGCCAGCAGCGAGGGACTAGCGGGGGAGAAGTACTTC. Translated, it gives CASSEGLAGEKYF.

Turning to this clone: Sequence at one end of the junction differs from germline and may be a read error. The sample holds other DNA sequences that translate to the same CDR3. V and J are TRBV7-3 and TRBJ1-2; 7 bases fit TRBD1. The germline V gene has CDR1 SGHTA and CDR2 FQGTGA. The CDR3 is 14 amino acids. In DNA, the CDR3 is TGTGCCAGCAGCTCCTCGGACAGGTTTAGAGGCTACACCTTT. Its protein product is CASSSSDRFRGYTF. The variable domain in full, with the rest retrieved from reference TRBV7-3 and TRBJ1-2, is GAGVSQTPSNKVTEKGKYVELRCDPISGHTALYWYRQSLGQGPEFLIYFQGTGAADDSGLPNDRFFAVRPEGSVSTLKIQRTERGDSAVYLCASSSSDRFRGYTFGSGTRLTVV.

The chain recombines TRBV5-5 with TRBJ2-5; 15 nucleotides agree with TRBD2. The CDR3 is 15 amino acids. J lost 5 bases, V lost 2 bases, and 1 base had no gene match. From germline, CDR1 is SGHKS and CDR2 YYEKEE (reference sequence). This CDR3 reads CASSFGTSGRETQYF. DNA of the CDR3: TGTGCCAGCAGCTTCGGGACTAGCGGGAGGGAGACCCAGTACTTC.

In this sample, this clone turned up many times. The chain employs TRBV2 and TRBJ1-1, with TRBD1 matching over 11 bases. From germline, CDR1 is SNHLY and CDR2 FYNNEI. V lost 3 bases and J lost 0; bases outside the gene matches: 6. The CDR3 contains 17 residues. CDR3 bases: TGTGCCAGCAGTGACTTCCGGGACAGGGGGATGAACACTGAAGCTTTCTTT. Protein: CASSDFRDRGMNTEAFF.

The gene calls are TRBV6-5 and TRBJ2-7, with 11 bases matching TRBD2. This CDR3 comprises 14 residues. Losses at the gene ends were 7 bases for V and 4 bases for J; bases not matched to a gene: 6. Germline loops: CDR1 MNHEY, CDR2 SVGAGI. This chain's CDR3 is CASKGTSGNYEQYV. CDR3 DNA: TGTGCCAGCAAAGGGACTAGCGGTAATTACGAGCAGTACGTC.

A note on this clone: The sample has other DNA sequences that encode this CDR3 too. The rearrangement joins TRBV7-9 to TRBJ1-5, with 9 bases that match TRBD1. Trimming at V came to 5 bases and at J to 7 bases, leaving 9 bases not matched to a gene. Germline CDR1 is SEHNR and CDR2 is FQNEAQ (reference sequence). The CDR3 sequence is 15 residues long. The CDR3, as DNA: TGTGCCAGCAGCCCACCAGGACAGGGGTCACAGCCCCAGCATTTT. This codes for CASSPPGQGSQPQHF. Variable domain in full (rest from reference TRBV7-9 and TRBJ1-5): DTGVSQNPRHKITKRGQNVTFRCDPISEHNRLYWYRQTLGQGPEFLTYFQNEAQLEKSRLLSDRFSAERPKGSFSTLEIQRTEQGDSAMYLCASSPPGQGSQPQHFGDGTRLSIL.

V gene TRBV27 combines with J gene TRBJ2-4, with no clear D. The CDR3 sequence is 15 residues long. The germline V gene has CDR1 MNHEY and CDR2 SMNVEV (reference sequence). V was cut by 5 bases and J by 0 bases, with 11 bases left in between. This CDR3 reads CASSLASIAKNIQYF. As DNA, the CDR3 is TGTGCCAGCAGTCTTGCGTCTATAGCCAAAAACATTCAGTACTTC.

V usage is TRBV4-2 and J usage is TRBJ1-1; D gene unclear. The CDR3 is made up of 17 amino acids. V shed 1 base and J shed 1 base, with 16 bases lying between them. Germline-derived CDR1 and CDR2 are LGHNA and YNFKEQ. The CDR3 loop is CASSQATHTSSNTEAFF. For the CDR3, the DNA is TGTGCCAGCAGCCAAGCTACCCATACTAGCTCGAACACTGAAGCTTTCTTT.

This clone has just a few counts. Sequence at one end of the junction differs from germline and may be a read error. CDR3: CASSYSSGRISNSQYF. As DNA, the CDR3 is TGTGCCAGCAGTTACTCGAGCGGGAGAATCTCAAACAGTCAGTACTTC. The chain is built from TRBV6-6 and TRBJ2-4; 8 bases agree with TRBD2. The CDR3 runs 16 residues. Germline V CDR1 and CDR2: MNHNY, SVGAGI (reference sequence).

The chain has TRBV11-3 and TRBJ2-2; 7 nucleotides match TRBD1. V shed 3 bases and J 0 bases; nucleotides not matched to a gene: 1. Germline V gives CDR1 SGHNT, CDR2 YENEEA. The length of the CDR3 is 15 residues. The CDR3, as DNA: TGTGCCAGCAGCTTTGGACAGGCGAACACCGGGGAGCTGTTTTTT. It is translated as CASSFGQANTGELFF. Full variable domain (outside the CDR3, taken from reference TRBV11-3 and TRBJ2-2): EAGVVQSPRYKIIEKKQPVAFWCNPISGHNTLYWYLQNLGQGPELLIRYENEEAVDDSQLPKDRFSAERLKGVDSTLKIQPAELGDSAVYLCASSFGQANTGELFFGEGSRLTVL.

This clone was recorded once. V and J are TRBV10-3 and TRBJ2-7; TRBD1 is a possible D gene (5 bases). Looked up from germline, CDR1 is ENHRY and CDR2 is SYGVKD. CDR3 size: 13 residues. The germline V and J ends were trimmed by 11 bases and 3 bases, with 17 bases remaining between them. CDR3 DNA: TGTGCCGCGCAACAGGCCCCCTACTACGAGCAGTACGTC. As protein: CAAQQAPYYEQYV.